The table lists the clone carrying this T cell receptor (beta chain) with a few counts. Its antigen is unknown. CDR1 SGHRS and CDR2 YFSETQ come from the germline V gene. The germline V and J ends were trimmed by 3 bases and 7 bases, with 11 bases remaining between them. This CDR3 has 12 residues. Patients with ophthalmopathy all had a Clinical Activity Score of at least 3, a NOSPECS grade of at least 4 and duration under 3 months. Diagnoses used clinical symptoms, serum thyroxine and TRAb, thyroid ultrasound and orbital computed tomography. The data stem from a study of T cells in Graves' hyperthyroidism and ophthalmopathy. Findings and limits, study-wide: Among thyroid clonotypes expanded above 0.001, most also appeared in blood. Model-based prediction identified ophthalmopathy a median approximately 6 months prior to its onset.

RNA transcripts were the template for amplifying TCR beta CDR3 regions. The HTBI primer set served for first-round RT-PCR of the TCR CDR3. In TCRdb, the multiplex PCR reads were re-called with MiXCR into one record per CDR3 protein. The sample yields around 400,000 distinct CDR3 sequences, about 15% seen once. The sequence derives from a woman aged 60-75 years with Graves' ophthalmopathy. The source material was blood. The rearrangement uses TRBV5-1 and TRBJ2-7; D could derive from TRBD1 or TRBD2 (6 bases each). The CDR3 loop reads CASSSKGGEQYF. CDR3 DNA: TGCGCCAGCAGCTCCAAGGGGGGTGAGCAGTACTTC. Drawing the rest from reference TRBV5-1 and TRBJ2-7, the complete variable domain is KAGVTQTPRYLIKTRGQQVTLSCSPISGHRSVSWYQQTPGQGLQFLFEYFSETQRNKGNFPGRFSGRQFSNSRSEMNVSTLELGDSALYLCASSSKGGEQYFGPGTRLTVT.